This section outlines one T cell receptor (beta chain) sequence together with its context. This specimen comes from a study of cytomegalovirus exposure and HLA in healthy donors. The PCR ran on 60 Vbeta and 13 Jbeta primers. Sequencing was performed with immunoSEQ multiplex PCR; in TCRdb, only in-frame clones are kept and a portion is missing. Among more than 95,000 clones listed, under 85% were seen once. The receptor's source is a female donor in good health and CMV-seropositive. The sample was PBMCs.

In DNA, the CDR3 is TGTGCCAGCAGTTCCCACAACTACGAGCAGTACTTC. Translation gives CASSSHNYEQYF. The chain employs TRBV6-5 and TRBJ2-7; D uncertain. This CDR3 is 12 amino acids long. The germline V gene has CDR1 MNHEY and CDR2 SVGAGI. V was shortened by 4 bases and J by 3 bases, with 7 bases between the two germline ends.